This TCR beta chain came from a study of blood T cell repertoires in COVID-19. Study-level information: There were acute and convalescent COVID-19 samples, and they came from the United States, Italy and Spain.

In the authors' methods: Quantification of nucleated cells was approximated via reference gene primer amplification. Sequenced by immunoSEQ multiplex PCR; TCRdb stores in-frame clones only, minus some. That table furnishes V, J and clone size, whereas the DNA furnished D and trimming. This sample has 29,000 or so clones; around 91% occur once, and the top ten carry roughly a tenth. The CDR3 covers 17 residues. Germline lookup yields CDR1 SGHNT and CDR2 YYREEE (reference sequence). Trimming at V came to 0 bases and at J to 5 bases, leaving 11 bases not matched to a gene. Sample: peripheral blood. The chain has TRBV5-4 and TRBJ2-5; 9 bases are shared with TRBD1. The receptor comes from a man aged 60 to 75 with acute or convalescent COVID-19. The CDR3 DNA reads TGTGCCAGCAGCTTGGGCGGCCGGGACAGGGTCGGGGAGACCCAGTACTTC. Residues: CASSLGGRDRVGETQYF.